This T cell receptor beta chain was captured by sequencing in a study of T cell responses to AZD1222 COVID-19 vaccine. Study-level points and caveats: Samples come after the peak T cell response, not at day 14.

Germline V gene lookup returns CDR1 GTSNPN and CDR2 SVGIG (reference sequence). The CDR3 spans 11 residues. V lost 1 base to trimming and J lost 7 bases, with 8 bases between them. This clone was seen once. The antigen remains unidentified. TCRdb's table, derived via immunoSEQ multiplex PCR, lists solely in-frame clones and lacks some. Of roughly 200,000 clones listed, about 89% are singletons. The source of this sequence is an adult who received the AZD1222 COVID-19 vaccine. The rearrangement joins TRBV30 to TRBJ2-7; D unresolved. The sample here was peripheral blood, taken 28 days after the second AZD1222 dose. In DNA, the CDR3 is TGTGCCTGGAGTGCTCCGTGGGAGCAGTACTTC. As protein: CAWSAPWEQYF.